The 8 T cell receptor beta chains listed next were all sequenced from one sample in a study of CD8 T cells in ankylosing spondylitis. TCRdb re-analysed the 5' RACE reads in MiXCR, keeping a single row per CDR3 protein. The sample has some 130,000 distinct CDR3 sequences, just under 7.5% seen once. Sequencing was done on a sample of blood, either unsorted or a sorted T cell fraction (not recorded which). All receptors derive from a female donor with ankylosing spondylitis or in good health (not recorded which).

As regards this clonotype: A much more abundant neighbour one base away suggests this may be a read error. This rearrangement joins TRBV5-1 to TRBJ1-3; D is uncertain. This CDR3 spans 15 amino acids. CDR1 is SGHRS, CDR2 YFSETQ, per germline. CDR3 region: CAGSFGQSSGNTIYF. The CDR3 DNA reads as TGCGCCGGCAGCTTCGGGCAGAGCTCTGGAAACACCATATATTTT.

This clonotype was counted ten times or more. In DNA, the CDR3 is TGTGCCAGCAGCCAAGAGGCAGGGTACCGCGTCCAAGAGACCCAGTACTTC. This sequence encodes CASSQEAGYRVQETQYF. The V call is TRBV3-1, the J call TRBJ2-5; D is perhaps TRBD1 (5 bases). The CDR3 is 17 amino acids. Per the germline V gene, CDR1 is LGHDT and CDR2 is YNNKEL (reference sequence). V shed 0 bases and J shed 1 base, with 15 bases lying between them.

This clonotype was seen many times. The chain carries TRBV3-1 and TRBJ2-5, with D unresolved. The CDR3 loop spans 14 amino acids. V dropped 0 bases and J dropped 9 bases, with 14 bases sitting between them. CDR1 and CDR2 from the germline V gene are LGHDT and YNNKEL (reference sequence). As DNA, the CDR3 is TGTGCCAGCAGCCAAGACTCGGCAGGAAGGGCCCAGTACTTC. Its protein product is CASSQDSAGRAQYF.

This clonotype was seen a handful of times. The chain combines TRBV7-3 with TRBJ2-1, with TRBD2 as a possible D gene (6 bases). Germline-derived CDR1 and CDR2 are SGHTA and FQGTGA. V lost 5 bases to trimming and J lost 1 base, with 12 bases between them. The CDR3 has 15 residues. The CDR3 sequence is CASSPRGKSYNEQFF. CDR3 bases: TGTGCCAGCAGCCCCCGGGGGAAGTCCTACAATGAGCAGTTCTTC.

This clonotype was observed at least ten times. The chain combines TRBV20-1 with TRBJ1-1; the D is unclear. Germline CDR1 DFQATT, CDR2 SNEGSKA (reference sequence). V shed 5 bases and J shed 3 bases, with 10 bases lying between them. The CDR3 runs 12 residues. In DNA, the CDR3 is TGCAGTGCTTTACACGGACACACTGAAGCTTTCTTT. Its protein product is CSALHGHTEAFF.

This clonotype was seen many times. This sequence joins TRBV6-1 and TRBJ1-2; tentatively, D is TRBD1 (5 bases). The ends were cut back, 6 bases at V and 2 bases at J, with 13 bases in the middle. The CDR3 totals 14 residues. The germline CDR1 and CDR2 sequences are MNHNS and SASEGT. The CDR3 DNA reads as TGTGCCAGCAGAGCCAGGGCTCCAAACTATGGCTACACCTTC. Encoded protein: CASRARAPNYGYTF.

This clonotype was recorded at least ten times. This chain links TRBV20-1 with TRBJ2-5, with TRBD2 identical over 7 bases. V shed 3 bases and J 4 bases; nucleotides not matched to a gene: 5. Germline CDR1 is DFQATT and CDR2 is SNEGSKA (reference sequence). The CDR3 consists of 13 residues. The CDR3 coding sequence is TGCAGTGCTAGCGGGGGGATACGAGAGACCCAGTACTTC. It yields the protein CSASGGIRETQYF.

This clonotype has at least ten counts. V usage is TRBV9 and J usage is TRBJ1-2, with D possibly being TRBD1 (5 bases). Trimming pared 4 bases from V and 0 bases from J, leaving 13 bases between. Germline CDR1 is SGDLS and CDR2 is YYNGEE. CDR3 size: 15 residues. CDR3 protein: CASSIAGTPNYGYTF. The CDR3 DNA follows: TGTGCCAGCAGCATCGCCGGGACTCCTAACTATGGCTACACCTTC.